Listed below are T cell receptor beta chains from one sample, sequenced in a study of shared clonotypes between healthy human individuals. Some clones are missing from TCRdb's copy, which holds only in-frame ones; the method was immunoSEQ multiplex PCR. Seen here are roughly 2.6 million clones, more than 80% observed once, and the top ten hold around 0.14%. Source material: naive CD4+ T cells sorted from blood. These receptors all stem from a man younger than 35 in good health. Each CDR3 is given with its conserved first and last residue. D genes are given only for firm matches. Size is stated for part of the rows, as once, few or many counts, or as a class when the clone is expanded.

TRBV2	NA	NA	TRBJ2-7	TGTGCCAGCAGTGAAATAAGGATCTACGAGCAGTACTTC	CASSEIRIYEQYF
TRBV11-1	TRBD2	NA	TRBJ2-3	TGTGCCAGCAGCTTACTACTAGCGGGGGGCCCAGATACGCAGTATTTT	CASSLLLAGGPDTQYF
TRBV10-3	NA	once	TRBJ2-7	TGTGCCATCAGTGAGTTGGCAGCCACCTACGAGCAGTACTTC	CAISELAATYEQYF
TRBV28	NA	once	TRBJ2-7	TGTGCCAGCAGTCTTGGGTTGAACAACGAGCAGTACTTC	CASSLGLNNEQYF
TRBV7-7	NA	NA	TRBJ2-1	TGTGCTAGCAGCTTAAGGGGGGGCAATGAGCAGTTCTTC	CASSLRGGNEQFF
TRBV6-1	NA	NA	TRBJ1-2	TGTGCCAGCAAGACTACGCTCCAGGGAAACTATGGCTACACCTTC	CASKTTLQGNYGYTF
TRBV11-2	TRBD1	NA	TRBJ2-2	TGTGCCAGCACCAGACAGGGGGACCCCGGGGAGCTGTTTTTT	CASTRQGDPGELFF
TRBV9	NA	NA	TRBJ1-3	TGTGCCAGCAGCGGTTACAGCGTCTCTGGAAACACCATATATTTT	CASSGYSVSGNTIYF
TRBV4-1	NA	once	TRBJ2-1	TGCGCCAGCAGCCAACCCGGGACCTACAATGAGCAGTTCTTC	CASSQPGTYNEQFF
TRBV28	NA	NA	TRBJ1-1	TGTGCCAGCAGTGGGGATTATCCCCTAGGGACATACACTGAAGCTTTCTTT	CASSGDYPLGTYTEAFF
TRBV19	NA	few	TRBJ1-5	TGTGCCAGTAGTATAAGAGGGCGCGGGGATCAGCCCCAGCATTTT	CASSIRGRGDQPQHF
TRBV19	NA	NA	TRBJ1-5	TGTGCCACTACGACTCGGGGGGGAAATCAGCCCCAGCATTTT	CATTTRGGNQPQHF
TRBV10-3	TRBD1	NA	TRBJ1-2	TGTGCCACCACCGGGACAGGGGTGGATGGCTACACCTTC	CATTGTGVDGYTF
TRBV18	TRBD1	NA	TRBJ2-7	TGTGCCAGCTCACCTCTATCCGGGACAGGTAATATTCGCGAGCAGTACTTC	CASSPLSGTGNIREQYF
TRBV5-4	TRBD1	NA	TRBJ2-7	TGTGCCAGCAGCTTGCGACAGGGGGCCTACGAGCAGTACTTC	CASSLRQGAYEQYF
TRBV7-2	NA	NA	TRBJ1-1	TGTGCCAGCAGCATCGGGTCTCCTGAAGCTTTCTTT	CASSIGSPEAFF
TRBV18	NA	NA	TRBJ2-7	TGTGCCAGCTCACCACCGGCGGGCTACGAGCAGTACTTC	CASSPPAGYEQYF
TRBV4-3	NA	NA	TRBJ2-2	TGCGCCAGCAGCCAAGAAGCCGGGGAGCTGTTTTTT	CASSQEAGELFF
TRBV2	TRBD2	NA	TRBJ2-6	TGTGCCAGCAGGCCCGGGGGGGGTACCTCTGGGGCCAACGTCCTGACTTTC	CASRPGGGTSGANVLTF
TRBV11-2	NA	NA	TRBJ2-6	TGTGCCAGCACCCGAGACGGGGCCGCTGGGGCCAACGTCCTGACTTTC	CASTRDGAAGANVLTF
TRBV18	TRBD2	NA	TRBJ2-1	TGTGCCAGCTCACCTAAGACTAGCGGGACCTACAATGAGCAGTTCTTC	CASSPKTSGTYNEQFF
TRBV5-1	NA	few	TRBJ1-2	TGCGCCAGCAGCTTGGAAGCCTATGGCTACACCTTC	CASSLEAYGYTF
TRBV7-2	NA	NA	TRBJ1-1	TGTGCCAGCAGCTCCAGGGGTCTCACCCACACTGAAGCTTTCTTT	CASSSRGLTHTEAFF
TRBV7-2	TRBD2	NA	TRBJ2-3	TGTGCCAGCAGCTTCCTTAGCGGGACAATTACAGATACGCAGTATTTT	CASSFLSGTITDTQYF
TRBV30	TRBD1	few	TRBJ1-5	TGTGCCTGGAGTCCAGGGGGCGTAGGAAATCAGCCCCAGCATTTT	CAWSPGGVGNQPQHF
TRBV30	TRBD2	NA	TRBJ2-3	TGTGCCTGGAGTGTTGGGAGCGGGGGGCCCATCACAGATACGCAGTATTTT	CAWSVGSGGPITDTQYF
TRBV10-1	NA	NA	TRBJ1-1	TGCGCCAGCAGTGATGTTGGCATGACTGAAGCTTTCTTT	CASSDVGMTEAFF
TRBV14	NA	NA	TRBJ2-3	TGTGCCAGAAAAGTCGGCACAGATACGCAGTATTTT	CARKVGTDTQYF
TRBV9	NA	NA	TRBJ1-6	TGTGCCAGCAGCCCAACGGACACCGGCAATAATTCACCCCTCCACTTT	CASSPTDTGNNSPLHF
TRBV5-1	NA	NA	TRBJ1-6	TGCGCCAGCAGCTTGGAGGCAGTTGGCTATAATTCACCCCTCCACTTT	CASSLEAVGYNSPLHF
TRBV19	TRBD1	NA	TRBJ2-7	TGTGCCAGTAGTACGAAGCAGGGGGCGCCAGCCTACGAGCAGTACTTC	CASSTKQGAPAYEQYF
TRBV6-5	TRBD2	NA	TRBJ2-3	TGTGCCAGCAGTTATGCGGGAGGATCCACAGATACGCAGTATTTT	CASSYAGGSTDTQYF
TRBV18	NA	NA	TRBJ1-2	TGTGCCAGCTCACCTCCTCAGACTCCTAACTATGGCTACACCTTC	CASSPPQTPNYGYTF
TRBV5-1	NA	NA	TRBJ2-7	TGCGCCAGCAGCTTCAGGGGCGCAGGGAACGAGCAGTACTTC	CASSFRGAGNEQYF
TRBV6-5	TRBD1	NA	TRBJ2-7	TGTGCCAGCAGCCGTGGTAGGGGGCTTCACTACGAGCAGTACTTC	CASSRGRGLHYEQYF
TRBV27	TRBD1	NA	TRBJ2-3	TGTGCCAGCAGGCGGACAGGGAATAGGGATACGCAGTATTTT	CASRRTGNRDTQYF
TRBV5-6	NA	NA	TRBJ1-3	TGTGCCAGCAGCTCGGTAATGACAGGATCCGGAAACACCATATATTTT	CASSSVMTGSGNTIYF
TRBV9	NA	once	TRBJ1-2	TGTGCCAGCTTATCAGGGGACTATGGCTACACCTTC	CASLSGDYGYTF
TRBV29-1	NA	NA	TRBJ1-3	TGCAGCGTCCTCAGCGGGGGAAACACCATATATTTT	CSVLSGGNTIYF
TRBV6-5	NA	NA	TRBJ1-1	TGTGCCAGCAGTTCCCCGACAGCGAACACTGAAGCTTTCTTT	CASSSPTANTEAFF
TRBV4-1	NA	NA	TRBJ1-1	TGCGCCAGCAGCCAAGTGGGTGGGGGGGCGAGGTCGAACACTGAAGCTTTCTTT	CASSQVGGGARSNTEAFF
TRBV5-1	TRBD1	NA	TRBJ1-5	TGCGCCAGCAGCGCCGGGACAGCGAATCAGCCCCAGCATTTT	CASSAGTANQPQHF
TRBV5-1	TRBD1	NA	TRBJ1-2	TGCGCCAGCAGCTTGGGGACAGGAAATAACTACTATGGCTACACCTTC	CASSLGTGNNYYGYTF
TRBV18	NA	once	TRBJ1-5	TGTGCCAGCTCACCAAAAGGACGGACTAGCAATCAGCCCCAGCATTTT	CASSPKGRTSNQPQHF
TRBV6-1	NA	NA	TRBJ2-7	TGTGCCAGCAGTGATTTGGGGGCCGGTCGGCAGTACTTC	CASSDLGAGRQYF
TRBV7-2	TRBD2	NA	TRBJ2-1	TGTGCCAGCAGCCCTCCCCAGGGGACTAGGCCCCATGCGCAGTTCTTC	CASSPPQGTRPHAQFF